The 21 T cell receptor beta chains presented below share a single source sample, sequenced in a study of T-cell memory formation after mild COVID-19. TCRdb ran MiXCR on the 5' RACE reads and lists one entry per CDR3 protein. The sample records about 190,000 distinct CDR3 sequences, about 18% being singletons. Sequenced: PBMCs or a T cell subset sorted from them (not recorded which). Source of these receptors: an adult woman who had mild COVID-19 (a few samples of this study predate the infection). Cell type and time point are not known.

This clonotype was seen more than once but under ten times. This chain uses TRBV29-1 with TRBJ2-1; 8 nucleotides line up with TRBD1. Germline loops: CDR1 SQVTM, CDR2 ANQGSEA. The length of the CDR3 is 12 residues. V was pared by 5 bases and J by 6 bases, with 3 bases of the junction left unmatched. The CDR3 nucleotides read TGCAGCGTTCAGGGGGCTGTCAATGAGCAGTTCTTC. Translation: CSVQGAVNEQFF.

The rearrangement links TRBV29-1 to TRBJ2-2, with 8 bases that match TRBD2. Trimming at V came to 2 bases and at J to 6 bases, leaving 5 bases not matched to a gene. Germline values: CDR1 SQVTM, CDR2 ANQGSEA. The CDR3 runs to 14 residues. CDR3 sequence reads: CSVERGTSPGELFF. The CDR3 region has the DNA TGCAGCGTTGAAAGGGGGACTAGTCCCGGGGAGCTGTTTTTT.

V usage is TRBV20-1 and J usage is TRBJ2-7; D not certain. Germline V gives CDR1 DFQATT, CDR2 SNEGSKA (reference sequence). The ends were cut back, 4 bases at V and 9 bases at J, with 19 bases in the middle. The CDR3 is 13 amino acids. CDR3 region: CSATASLRGAQYF. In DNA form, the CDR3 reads TGCAGTGCTACAGCTTCCCTCCGAGGAGCGCAGTACTTC.

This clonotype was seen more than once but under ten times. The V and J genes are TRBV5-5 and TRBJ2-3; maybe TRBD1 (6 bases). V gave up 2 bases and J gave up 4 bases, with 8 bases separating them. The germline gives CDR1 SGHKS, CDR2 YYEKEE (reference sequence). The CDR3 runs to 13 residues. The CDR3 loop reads CASSFPGADTQYF. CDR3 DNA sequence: TGTGCCAGCAGCTTCCCAGGGGCAGATACGCAGTATTTT. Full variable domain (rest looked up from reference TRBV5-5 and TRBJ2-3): DAGVTQSPTHLIKTRGQQVTLRCSPISGHKSVSWYQQVLGQGPQFIFQYYEKEERGRGNFPDRFSARQFPNYSSELNVNALLLGDSALYLCASSFPGADTQYFGPGTRLTVL.

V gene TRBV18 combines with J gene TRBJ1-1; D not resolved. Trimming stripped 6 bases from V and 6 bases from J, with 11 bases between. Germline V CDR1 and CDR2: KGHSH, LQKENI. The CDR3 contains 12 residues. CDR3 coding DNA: TGTGCCAGCTCGGAAGCGATGGCTGAAGCTTTCTTT. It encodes CASSEAMAEAFF.

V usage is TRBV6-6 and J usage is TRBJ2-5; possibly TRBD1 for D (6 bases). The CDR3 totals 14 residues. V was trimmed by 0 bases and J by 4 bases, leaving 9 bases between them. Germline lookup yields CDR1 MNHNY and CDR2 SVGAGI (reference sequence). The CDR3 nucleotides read TGTGCCAGCAGTTACTCGAGAGGGGGAGAGACCCAGTACTTC. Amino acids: CASSYSRGGETQYF.

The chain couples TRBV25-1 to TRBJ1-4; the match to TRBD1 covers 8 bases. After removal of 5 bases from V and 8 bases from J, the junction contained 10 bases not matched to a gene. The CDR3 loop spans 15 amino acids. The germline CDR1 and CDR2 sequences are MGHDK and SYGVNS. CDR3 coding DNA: TGTGCCAGCAGTCGCCCCGGGACAGGACAGGAAAAACTGTTTTTT. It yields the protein CASSRPGTGQEKLFF. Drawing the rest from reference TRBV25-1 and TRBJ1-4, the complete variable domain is EADIYQTPRYLVIGTGKKITLECSQTMGHDKMYWYQQDPGMELHLIHYSYGVNSTEKGDLSSESTVSRIRTEHFPLTLESARPSHTSQYLCASSRPGTGQEKLFFGSGTQLSVL.

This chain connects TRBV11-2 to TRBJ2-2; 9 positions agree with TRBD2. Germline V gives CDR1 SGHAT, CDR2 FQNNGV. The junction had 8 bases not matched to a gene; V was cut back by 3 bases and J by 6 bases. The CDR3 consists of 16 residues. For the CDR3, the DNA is TGTGCCAGCAGCTTCGTAGCGGGAGTGCAATCCGGGGAGCTGTTTTTT. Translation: CASSFVAGVQSGELFF.

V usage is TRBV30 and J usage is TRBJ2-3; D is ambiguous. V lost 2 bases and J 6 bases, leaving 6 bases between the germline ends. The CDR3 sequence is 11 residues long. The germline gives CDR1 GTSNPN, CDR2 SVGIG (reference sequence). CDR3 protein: CAWSMPDTQYF. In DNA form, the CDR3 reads TGTGCCTGGAGTATGCCCGATACGCAGTATTTT.

The CDR3 DNA reads TGCAGTGCTCCCCACCGCGGGGGCAGGGCCGTGGAGTGGGAGCAGTTCTTC. This gives the protein CSAPHRGGRAVEWEQFF. V usage is TRBV20-1 and J usage is TRBJ2-1; D might be TRBD2 (7 bases). Per germline, CDR1 DFQATT and CDR2 SNEGSKA (reference sequence). V lost 5 bases and J 10 bases, leaving 30 bases between the germline ends. There are 17 residues in the CDR3.

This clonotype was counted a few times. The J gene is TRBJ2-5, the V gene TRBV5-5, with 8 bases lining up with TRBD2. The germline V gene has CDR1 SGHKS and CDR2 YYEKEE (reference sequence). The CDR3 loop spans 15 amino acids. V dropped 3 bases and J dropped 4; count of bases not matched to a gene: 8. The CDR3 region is CASSSTGGAGETQYF. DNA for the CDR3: TGTGCCAGCAGCTCAACGGGAGGGGCCGGAGAGACCCAGTACTTC.

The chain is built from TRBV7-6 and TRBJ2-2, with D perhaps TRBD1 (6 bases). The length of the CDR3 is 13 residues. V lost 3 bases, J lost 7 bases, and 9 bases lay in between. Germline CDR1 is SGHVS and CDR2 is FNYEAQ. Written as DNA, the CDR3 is TGTGCCAGCAGCTTCGGACAGAGCGGGGAGCTGTTTTTT. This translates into CASSFGQSGELFF.

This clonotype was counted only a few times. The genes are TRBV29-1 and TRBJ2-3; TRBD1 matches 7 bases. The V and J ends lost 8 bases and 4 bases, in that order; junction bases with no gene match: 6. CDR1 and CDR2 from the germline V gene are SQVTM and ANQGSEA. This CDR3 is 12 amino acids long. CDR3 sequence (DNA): TGCAGCACCGACCAGGGGGCAGATACGCAGTATTTT. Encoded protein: CSTDQGADTQYF.

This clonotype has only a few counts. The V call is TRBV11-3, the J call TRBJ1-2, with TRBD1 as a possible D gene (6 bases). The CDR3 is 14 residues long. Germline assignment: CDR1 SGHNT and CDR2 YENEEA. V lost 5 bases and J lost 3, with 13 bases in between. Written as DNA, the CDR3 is TGTGCCAGCAGCCTAACGGGGGGCTACTATGGCTACACCTTC. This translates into CASSLTGGYYGYTF.

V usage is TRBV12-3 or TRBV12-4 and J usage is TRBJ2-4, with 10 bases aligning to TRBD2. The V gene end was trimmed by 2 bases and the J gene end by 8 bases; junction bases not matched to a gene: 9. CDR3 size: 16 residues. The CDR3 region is CASSLNSGRDVDIQYF. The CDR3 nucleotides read TGTGCCAGCAGTTTAAACAGCGGGAGGGACGTAGACATTCAGTACTTC.

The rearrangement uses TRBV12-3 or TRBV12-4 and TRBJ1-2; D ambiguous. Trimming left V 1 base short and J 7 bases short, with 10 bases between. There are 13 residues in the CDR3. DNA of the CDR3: TGTGCCAGCAGTTTAGGCGGGCGGGCTGGCTACACCTTC. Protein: CASSLGGRAGYTF.

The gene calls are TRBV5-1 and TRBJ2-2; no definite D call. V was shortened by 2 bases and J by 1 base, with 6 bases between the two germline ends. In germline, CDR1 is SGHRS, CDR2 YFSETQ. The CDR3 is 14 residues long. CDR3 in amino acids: CASSFTLNTGELFF. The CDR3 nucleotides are TGCGCCAGCAGCTTTACGTTGAACACCGGGGAGCTGTTTTTT. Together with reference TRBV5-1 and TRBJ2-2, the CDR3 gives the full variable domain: KAGVTQTPRYLIKTRGQQVTLSCSPISGHRSVSWYQQTPGQGLQFLFEYFSETQRNKGNFPGRFSGRQFSNSRSEMNVSTLELGDSALYLCASSFTLNTGELFFGEGSRLTVL.

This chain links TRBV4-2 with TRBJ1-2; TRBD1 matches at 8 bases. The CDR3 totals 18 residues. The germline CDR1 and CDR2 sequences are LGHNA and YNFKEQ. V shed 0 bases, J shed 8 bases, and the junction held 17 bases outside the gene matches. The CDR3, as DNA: TGTGCCAGCAGCCAAGAGGTGACAGGGGCCACTAACTATGGCGGCTACACCTTC. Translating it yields CASSQEVTGATNYGGYTF.

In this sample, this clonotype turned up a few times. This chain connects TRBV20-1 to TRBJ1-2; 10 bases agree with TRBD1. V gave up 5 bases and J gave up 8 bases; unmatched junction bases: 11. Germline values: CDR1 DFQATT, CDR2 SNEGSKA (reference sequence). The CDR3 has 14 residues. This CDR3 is CSAARDRGLGGYTF. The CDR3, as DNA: TGCAGTGCTGCCCGGGACAGGGGACTAGGAGGCTACACCTTC.

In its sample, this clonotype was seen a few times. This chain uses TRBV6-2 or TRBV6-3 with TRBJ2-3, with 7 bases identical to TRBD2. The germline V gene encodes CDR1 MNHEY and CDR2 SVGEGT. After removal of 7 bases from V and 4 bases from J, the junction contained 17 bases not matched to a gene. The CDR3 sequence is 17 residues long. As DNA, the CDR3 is TGTGCCAGCACCCTATCAGCTTGGCAAGCGGGGCCAGATACGCAGTATTTT. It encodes CASTLSAWQAGPDTQYF.

The DNA for the CDR3 is TGTGCCAGCAGCTTAGAGACAGGGGGAACGAACACTGAAGCTTTCTTT. This codes for CASSLETGGTNTEAFF. The rearrangement links TRBV7-7 to TRBJ1-1, with 9 bases fitting TRBD1. Trimming took 1 base from V and 1 from J; bases not matched to a gene: 4. In germline, CDR1 is SSHAT, CDR2 FNYEAQ (reference sequence). CDR3 size: 16 residues.